The source of this T cell receptor (beta chain) is a study of post-analysis software for immune sequencing data. This clonotype was seen repeatedly, ten times or more. Its antigen is not identified. Study-wide results and caveats: Comparison of patients with controls showed about 5 TRBV segments more frequent in patients, TRBV5-6, TRBV5-1 and TRBV20-1 among them. Among multiple sclerosis patients, normalized Chao1 diversity was significantly below that of controls.

This CDR3 spans 17 amino acids. Germline V lookup: CDR1 MGHRA, CDR2 YSYEKL. V trimming: 0 bases; J trimming: 5 bases; junction bases outside the gene matches: 10. Every TCR beta cDNA library bore unique molecular identifiers. MiXCR, run by TCRdb on the PCR reads, gives a single entry per CDR3 protein. The data hold 650,000 to 900,000 distinct CDR3 sequences, with about 43% observed a single time. The source of this sequence is a girl under 18 with multiple sclerosis. This chain uses TRBV4-1 with TRBJ2-1, with TRBD2 matching 7 bases. The sample was blood. The CDR3 spells CASSQEVAGLLNNEQFF. The CDR3, as DNA: TGCGCCAGCAGCCAAGAAGTCGCGGGACTACTCAACAATGAGCAGTTCTTC.